This T cell receptor (beta chain) comes out of a study of shared clonotypes between healthy human individuals. Study context: A donor's plate count was three for CD4 naive and three for CD4 memory; CD8 naive had two and CD8 memory one.

The method was immunoSEQ multiplex PCR; TCRdb's version includes in-frame clones alone and lacks a portion of them. The sample includes 850,000 to 1,100,000 clones, 70% to 80% of them seen just once. The clonotype originates from a man aged 18 to 35 in good health. Some clones in this sample may be carry-over from other donors' samples. Sequences were obtained from memory CD4+ T cells from PBMCs. Subset: CD45RA-negative fraction.

The chain's CDR3 is CASTRIGNQPQHF. As DNA, the CDR3 is TGTGCCAGTACCCGAATAGGCAATCAGCCCCAGCATTTT. The chain uses TRBV19 and TRBJ1-5, with unresolved D. The CDR3 runs 13 residues. Deletions cut 7 bases from V and 2 bases from J, with 9 bases between. Per germline, CDR1 LNHDA and CDR2 SQIVND (reference sequence).